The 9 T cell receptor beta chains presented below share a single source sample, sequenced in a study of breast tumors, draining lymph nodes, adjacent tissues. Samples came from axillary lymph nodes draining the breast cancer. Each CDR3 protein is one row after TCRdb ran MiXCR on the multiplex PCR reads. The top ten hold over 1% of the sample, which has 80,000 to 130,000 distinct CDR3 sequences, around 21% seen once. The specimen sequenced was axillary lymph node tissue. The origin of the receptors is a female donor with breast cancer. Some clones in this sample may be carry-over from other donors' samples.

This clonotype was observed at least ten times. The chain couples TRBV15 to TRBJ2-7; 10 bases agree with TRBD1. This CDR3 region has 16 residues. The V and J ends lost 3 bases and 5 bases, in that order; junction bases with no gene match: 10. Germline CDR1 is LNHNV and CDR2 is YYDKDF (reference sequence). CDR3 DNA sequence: TGTGCCACCAGCAGTGTGCCGGGACAGGGGTTCAACGAGCAGTACTTC. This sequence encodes CATSSVPGQGFNEQYF.

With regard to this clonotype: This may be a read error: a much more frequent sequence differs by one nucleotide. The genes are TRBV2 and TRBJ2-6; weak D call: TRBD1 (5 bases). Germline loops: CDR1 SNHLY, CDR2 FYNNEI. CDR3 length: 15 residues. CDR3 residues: CASSEFSSGANVLAF. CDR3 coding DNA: TGTGCCAGCAGTGAATTTAGCTCTGGGGCCAACGTCCTGGCTTTC.

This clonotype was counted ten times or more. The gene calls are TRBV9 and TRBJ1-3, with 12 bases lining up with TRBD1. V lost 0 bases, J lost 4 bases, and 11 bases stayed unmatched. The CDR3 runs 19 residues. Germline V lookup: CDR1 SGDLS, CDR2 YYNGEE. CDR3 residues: CASSVAGTGGAWKGNTIYF. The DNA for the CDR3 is TGTGCCAGCAGCGTAGCTGGGACAGGGGGCGCGTGGAAAGGAAACACCATATATTTT.

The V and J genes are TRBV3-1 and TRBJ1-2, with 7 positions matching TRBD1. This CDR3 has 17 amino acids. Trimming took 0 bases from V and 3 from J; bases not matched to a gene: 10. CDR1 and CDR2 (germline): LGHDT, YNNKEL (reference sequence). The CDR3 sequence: CASSQDIGTALYYGYTF. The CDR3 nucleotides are TGTGCCAGCAGCCAAGATATTGGGACAGCACTTTACTATGGCTACACCTTC.

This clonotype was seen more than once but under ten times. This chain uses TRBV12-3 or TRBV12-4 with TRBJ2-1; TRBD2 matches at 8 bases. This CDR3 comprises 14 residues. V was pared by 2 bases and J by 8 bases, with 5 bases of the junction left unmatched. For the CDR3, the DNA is TGTGCCAGCAGTTTATGGACGGGGGGGGATGAGCAGTTCTTC. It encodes CASSLWTGGDEQFF.

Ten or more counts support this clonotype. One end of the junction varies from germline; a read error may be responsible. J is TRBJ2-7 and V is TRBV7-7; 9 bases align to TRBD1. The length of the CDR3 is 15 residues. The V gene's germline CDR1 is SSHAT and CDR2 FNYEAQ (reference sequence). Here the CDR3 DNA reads TGTGCTAGCAGCTTAGGACCGGGACAGGGTAACGAGCAGTACTTC. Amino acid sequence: CASSLGPGQGNEQYF.

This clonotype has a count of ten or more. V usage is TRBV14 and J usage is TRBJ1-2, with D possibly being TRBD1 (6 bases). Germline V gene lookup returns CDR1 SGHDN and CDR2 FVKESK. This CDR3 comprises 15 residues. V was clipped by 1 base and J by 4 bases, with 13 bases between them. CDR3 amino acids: CASSQVGQHLYGYTF. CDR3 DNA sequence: TGTGCCAGCAGCCAAGTAGGACAGCACCTCTATGGCTACACCTTC.

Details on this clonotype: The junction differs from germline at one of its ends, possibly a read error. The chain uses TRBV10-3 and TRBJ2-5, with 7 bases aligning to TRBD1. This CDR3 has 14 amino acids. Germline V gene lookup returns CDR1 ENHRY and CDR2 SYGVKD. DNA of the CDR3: TGTGCCACTAAGGAGACAGGGCAGGAAGAGACCCAGCACTTC. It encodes CATKETGQEETQHF.

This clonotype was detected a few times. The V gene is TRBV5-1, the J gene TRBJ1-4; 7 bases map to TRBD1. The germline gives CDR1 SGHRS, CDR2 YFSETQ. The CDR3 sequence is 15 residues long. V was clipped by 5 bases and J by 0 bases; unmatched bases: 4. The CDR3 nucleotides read TGCGCCAGCAGAAAAGACAGGGCAACTAATGAAAAACTGTTTTTT. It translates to CASRKDRATNEKLFF.